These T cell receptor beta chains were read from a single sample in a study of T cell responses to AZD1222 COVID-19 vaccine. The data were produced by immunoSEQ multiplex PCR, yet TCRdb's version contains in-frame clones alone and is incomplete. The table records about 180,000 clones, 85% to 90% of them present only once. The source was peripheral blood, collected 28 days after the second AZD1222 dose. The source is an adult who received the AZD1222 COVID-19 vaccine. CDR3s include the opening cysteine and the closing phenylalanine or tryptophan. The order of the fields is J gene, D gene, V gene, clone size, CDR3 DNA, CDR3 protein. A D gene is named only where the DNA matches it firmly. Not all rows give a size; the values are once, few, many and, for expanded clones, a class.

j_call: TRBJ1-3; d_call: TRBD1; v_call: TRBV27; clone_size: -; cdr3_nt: TGTGCCAGCAGTTTAAGACAGGGGGGCTCTGGAAACACCATATATTTT; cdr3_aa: CASSLRQGGSGNTIYF
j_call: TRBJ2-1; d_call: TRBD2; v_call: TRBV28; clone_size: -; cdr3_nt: TGTGCCAGCAGTATGCGAGGGGCTAGCGGTCACAATGAGCAGTTCTTC; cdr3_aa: CASSMRGASGHNEQFF
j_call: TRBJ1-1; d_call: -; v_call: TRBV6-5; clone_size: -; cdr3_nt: TGTGCCAGCAGTTACCGGCACTTCGGGGGGTCCACTGAAGCTTTCTTT; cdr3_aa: CASSYRHFGGSTEAFF
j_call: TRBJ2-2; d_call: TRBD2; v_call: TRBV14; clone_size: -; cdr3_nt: TGTGCCAGCAGCCAAGAACTAGCGGGAGTGACCGGGGAGCTGTTTTTT; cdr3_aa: CASSQELAGVTGELFF
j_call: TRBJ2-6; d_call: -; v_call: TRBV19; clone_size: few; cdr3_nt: TGTGCCAGCCACCGACGCGGGGAGACTGGGGCCAACGTCCTGACTTTC; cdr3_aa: CASHRRGETGANVLTF
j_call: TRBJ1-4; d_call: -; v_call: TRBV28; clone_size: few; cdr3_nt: TGTGCCAGTAGATATTGGTATGGGGAAAAACTGTTTTTT; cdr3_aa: CASRYWYGEKLFF
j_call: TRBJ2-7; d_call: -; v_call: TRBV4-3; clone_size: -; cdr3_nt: TGCGCCAGCAGCCAAGATCTAAGGGAGCAGTACTTC; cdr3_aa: CASSQDLREQYF
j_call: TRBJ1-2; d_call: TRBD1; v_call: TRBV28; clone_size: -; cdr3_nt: TGTGCCAGCAGTTTAGACAGGGTCCCCTATGGCTACACCTTC; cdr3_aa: CASSLDRVPYGYTF
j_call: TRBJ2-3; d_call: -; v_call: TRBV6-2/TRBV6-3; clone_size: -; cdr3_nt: TGTGCCAGCAGTTACGCCGGAACCAGAGATACGCAGTATTTT; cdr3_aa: CASSYAGTRDTQYF
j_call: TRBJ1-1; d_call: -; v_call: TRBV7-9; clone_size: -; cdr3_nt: TGTGCCAGCAGCTTAGAGGGTGGCACTGAAGCTTTCTTT; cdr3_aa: CASSLEGGTEAFF
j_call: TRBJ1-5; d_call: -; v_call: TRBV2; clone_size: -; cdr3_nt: TGTGCCAGCAGTGAAGAATGGGCGGCCAATCAGCCCCAGCATTTT; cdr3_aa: CASSEEWAANQPQHF
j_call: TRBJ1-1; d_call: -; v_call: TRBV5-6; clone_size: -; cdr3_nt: TGTGCCAGCAGCTTTCAGGGGAACACTGAAGCTTTCTTT; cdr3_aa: CASSFQGNTEAFF
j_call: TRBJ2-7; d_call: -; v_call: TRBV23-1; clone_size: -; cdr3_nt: TGCGCCAGCATTCCCTCCTACGAGCAGTACTTC; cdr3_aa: CASIPSYEQYF
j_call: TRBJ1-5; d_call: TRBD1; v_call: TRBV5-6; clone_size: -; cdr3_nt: TGTGCCAGCAGCCAGGGGGCGTATAGCAATCAGCCCCAGCATTTT; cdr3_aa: CASSQGAYSNQPQHF
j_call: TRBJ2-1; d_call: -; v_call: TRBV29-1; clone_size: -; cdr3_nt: TGCAGCGTTTACCGGACGCTCTACAATGAGCAGTTCTTC; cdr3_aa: CSVYRTLYNEQFF
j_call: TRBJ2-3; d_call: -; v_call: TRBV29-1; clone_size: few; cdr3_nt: TGCAGCGTTGACAGCACAGATACGCAGTATTTT; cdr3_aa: CSVDSTDTQYF
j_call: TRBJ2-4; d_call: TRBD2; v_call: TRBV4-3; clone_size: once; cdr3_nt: TGCGCCAGCAGCCATGACCCTAGAGCGGGAGTGAACATTCAGTACTTC; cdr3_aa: CASSHDPRAGVNIQYF